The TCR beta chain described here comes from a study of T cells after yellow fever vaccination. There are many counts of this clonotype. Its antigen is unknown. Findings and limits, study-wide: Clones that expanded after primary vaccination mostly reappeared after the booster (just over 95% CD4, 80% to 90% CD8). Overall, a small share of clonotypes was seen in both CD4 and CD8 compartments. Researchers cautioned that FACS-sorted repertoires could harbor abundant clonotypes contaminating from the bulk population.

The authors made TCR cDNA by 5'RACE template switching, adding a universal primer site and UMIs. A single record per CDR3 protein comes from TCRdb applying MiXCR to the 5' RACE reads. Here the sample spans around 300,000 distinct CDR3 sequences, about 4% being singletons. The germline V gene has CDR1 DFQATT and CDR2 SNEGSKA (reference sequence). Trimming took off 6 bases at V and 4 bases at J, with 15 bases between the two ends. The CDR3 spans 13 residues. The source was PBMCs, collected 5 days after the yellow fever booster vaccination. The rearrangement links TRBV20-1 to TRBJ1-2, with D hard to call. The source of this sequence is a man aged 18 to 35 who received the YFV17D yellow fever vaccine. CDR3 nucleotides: TGCAGTGCCCTAGACATATGGGCCTATGGCTACACCTTC. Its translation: CSALDIWAYGYTF.